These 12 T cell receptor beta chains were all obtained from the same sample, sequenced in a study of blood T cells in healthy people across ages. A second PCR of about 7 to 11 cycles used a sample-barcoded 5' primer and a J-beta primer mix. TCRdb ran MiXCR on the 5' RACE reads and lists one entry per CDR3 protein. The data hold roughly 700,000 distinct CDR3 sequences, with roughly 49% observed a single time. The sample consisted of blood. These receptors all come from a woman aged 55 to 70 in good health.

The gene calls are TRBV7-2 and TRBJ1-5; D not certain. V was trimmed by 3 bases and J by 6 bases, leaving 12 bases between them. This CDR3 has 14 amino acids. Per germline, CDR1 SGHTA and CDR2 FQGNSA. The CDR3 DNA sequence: TGTGCCAGCAGCTTCTTCCGTTTTGGTCAGCCCCAGCATTTT. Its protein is CASSFFRFGQPQHF.

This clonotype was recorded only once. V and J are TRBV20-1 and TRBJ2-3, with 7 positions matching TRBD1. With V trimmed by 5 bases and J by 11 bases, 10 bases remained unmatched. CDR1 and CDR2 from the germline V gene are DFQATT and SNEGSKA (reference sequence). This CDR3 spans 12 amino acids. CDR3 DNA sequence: TGCAGTGCTCCCACCGACAGGGTTGAGCAGTATTTT. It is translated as CSAPTDRVEQYF.

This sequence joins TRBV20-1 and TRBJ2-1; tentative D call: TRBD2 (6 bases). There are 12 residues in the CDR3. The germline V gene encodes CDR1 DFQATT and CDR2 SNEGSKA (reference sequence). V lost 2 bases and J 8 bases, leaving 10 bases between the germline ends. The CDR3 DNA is TGCAGTGCTAGACTAGCGAGGGATGAGCAGTTCTTC. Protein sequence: CSARLARDEQFF.

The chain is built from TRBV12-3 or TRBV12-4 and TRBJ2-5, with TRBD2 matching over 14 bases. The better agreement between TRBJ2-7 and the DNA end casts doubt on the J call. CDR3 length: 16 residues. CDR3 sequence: CASSKRLAGGPYEQYF. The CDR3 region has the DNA TGTGCCAGCAGTAAACGACTAGCGGGAGGGCCGTACGAGCAGTACTTC.

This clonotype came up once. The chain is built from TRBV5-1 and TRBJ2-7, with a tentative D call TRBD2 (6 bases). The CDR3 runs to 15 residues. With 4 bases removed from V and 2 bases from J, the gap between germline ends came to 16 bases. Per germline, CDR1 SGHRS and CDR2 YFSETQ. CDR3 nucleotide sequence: TGCGCCAGCAGCCGGGACTTCCTGGGCGCCTACGAGCAGTACTTC. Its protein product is CASSRDFLGAYEQYF. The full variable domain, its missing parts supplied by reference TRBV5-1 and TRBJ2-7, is KAGVTQTPRYLIKTRGQQVTLSCSPISGHRSVSWYQQTPGQGLQFLFEYFSETQRNKGNFPGRFSGRQFSNSRSEMNVSTLELGDSALYLCASSRDFLGAYEQYFGPGTRLTVT.

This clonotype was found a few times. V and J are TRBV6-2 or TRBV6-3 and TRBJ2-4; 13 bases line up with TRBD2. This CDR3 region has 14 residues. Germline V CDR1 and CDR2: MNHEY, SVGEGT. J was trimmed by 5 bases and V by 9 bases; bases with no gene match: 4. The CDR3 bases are TGTGCCAGACTAGCGGGAGGGTCCCAAAACATTCAGTACTTC. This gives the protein CARLAGGSQNIQYF.

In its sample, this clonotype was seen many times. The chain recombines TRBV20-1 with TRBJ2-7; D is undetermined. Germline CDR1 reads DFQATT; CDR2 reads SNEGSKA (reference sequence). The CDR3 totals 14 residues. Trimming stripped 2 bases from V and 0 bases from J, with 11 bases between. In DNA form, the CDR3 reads TGCAGTGCTAGAAACAGTGGAAGCTCCTACGAGCAGTACTTC. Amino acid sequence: CSARNSGSSYEQYF.

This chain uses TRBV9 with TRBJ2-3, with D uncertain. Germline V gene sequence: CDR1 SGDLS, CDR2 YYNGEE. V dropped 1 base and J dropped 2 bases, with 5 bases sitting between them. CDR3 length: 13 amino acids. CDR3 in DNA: TGTGCCAGCAGCGTAAATCCCACAGATACGCAGTATTTT. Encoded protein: CASSVNPTDTQYF.

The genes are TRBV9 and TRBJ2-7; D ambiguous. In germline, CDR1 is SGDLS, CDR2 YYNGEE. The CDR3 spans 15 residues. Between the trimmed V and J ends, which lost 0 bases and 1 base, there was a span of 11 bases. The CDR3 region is CASSVDESASYEQYF. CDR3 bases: TGTGCCAGCAGCGTAGATGAGAGCGCTTCCTACGAGCAGTACTTC. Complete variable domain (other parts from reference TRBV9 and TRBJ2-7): DSGVTQTPKHLITATGQRVTLRCSPRSGDLSVYWYQQSLDQGLQFLIQYYNGEERAKGNILERFSAQQFPDLHSELNLSSLELGDSALYFCASSVDESASYEQYFGPGTRLTVT.

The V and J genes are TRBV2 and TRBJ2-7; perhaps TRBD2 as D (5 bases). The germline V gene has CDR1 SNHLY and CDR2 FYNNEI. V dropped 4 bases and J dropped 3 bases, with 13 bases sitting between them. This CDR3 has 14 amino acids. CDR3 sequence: CASSAGSSRYEQYF. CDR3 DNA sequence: TGTGCCAGCAGTGCTGGATCTAGCCGCTACGAGCAGTACTTC.

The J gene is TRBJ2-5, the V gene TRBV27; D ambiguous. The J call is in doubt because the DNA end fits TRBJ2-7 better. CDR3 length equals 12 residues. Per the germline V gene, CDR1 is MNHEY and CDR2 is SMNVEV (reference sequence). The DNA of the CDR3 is TGTGCCAGTCGGACCGTCTACCGCGAGCAGTACTTC. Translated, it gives CASRTVYREQYF.

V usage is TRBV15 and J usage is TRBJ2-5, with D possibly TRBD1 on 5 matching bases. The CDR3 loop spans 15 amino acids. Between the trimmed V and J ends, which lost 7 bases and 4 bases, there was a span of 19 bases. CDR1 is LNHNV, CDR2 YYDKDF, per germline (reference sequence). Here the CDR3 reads CATMDLRGARETQYF. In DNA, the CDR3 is TGTGCCACCATGGATCTTAGGGGTGCCAGAGAGACCCAGTACTTC.